This T cell receptor beta chain originates from a study of blood T cell repertoires in COVID-19. Study at large: The samples span acute and convalescent COVID-19 from the United States, Italy and Spain. PBMCs, B-cell-depleted T cells, or T cells provided the cDNA or gDNA that made up the material.

The CDR3 runs 11 residues. Germline V gives CDR1 DFQATT, CDR2 SNEGSKA (reference sequence). V was trimmed by 3 bases and J by 5 bases, leaving 8 bases between them. Original handling: Scientists estimated how many nucleated cells there were by amplifying reference gene primers. Profiled with immunoSEQ multiplex PCR; TCRdb holds only in-frame clones, not every one. That table gives V, J and clone size, and the DNA gave D and trimming. The table has roughly 170,000 clones, approximately 80% seen once. This clone was seen only a few times. This receptor was taken from a human donor in a cohort sampled during active COVID-19. The gene calls are TRBV20-1 and TRBJ2-7, with unresolved D. The specimen sequenced was peripheral blood. As DNA, the CDR3 is TGCAGTGCTAGTGGGCACCACGAGCAGTACTTC. Its translation is CSASGHHEQYF.